Sequencing of this TCR beta chain was carried out in a study of T cells after yellow fever vaccination. Overall study context: For low cell numbers, libraries were made with SMART-Seq v4 Ultra Low Input. Study conclusions and caveats: CD4 and CD8 compartments shared a small share of clonotypes, likely from convergent recombination.

CDR3 length equals 13 residues. Germline values: CDR1 LNHNV, CDR2 YYDKDF (reference sequence). Trimming removed 0 bases at V and 8 bases at J, with 7 bases between. At least ten counts were recorded for this clonotype. As yet, its antigen is unknown. Universal primer sites and UMIs were introduced during 5'RACE template-switching synthesis of TCR cDNA. One entry per CDR3 protein results from TCRdb running MiXCR on the 5' RACE reads. Of 150,000 to 200,000 distinct CDR3 sequences in the sample, about 10% are singletons; the top ten hold 35% to 40%. The receptor comes from a man aged 18 to 29 who received the YFV17D yellow fever vaccine. The source material was CD8+ T cells sorted from PBMCs, sampled 15 days after the yellow fever booster vaccination. The chain couples TRBV15 to TRBJ1-4; D uncertain. CDR3 coding DNA: TGTGCCACCAGCAGAGATGGAGGGGAAAAACTGTTTTTT. Amino acids: CATSRDGGEKLFF.